This record concerns one TCR beta chain sequence. The data were taken from a study of regulatory T cells in long-lasting Graves disease. The CDR3 spans 14 residues. CDR1 is PRHDT and CDR2 is FYEKMQ in the germline V gene (reference sequence). V was shortened by 5 bases and J by 4 bases, with 15 bases between the two germline ends. The time point was: newly diagnosed GD, antithyroid drugs for less than 3 months. PBMCs were the source of the RNA used for TCR sequencing. Researchers made TCR beta libraries by using iRepertoire HTBI primers and running Arm-PCR on CDR3 regions. TCRdb reprocessed the multiplex PCR reads with MiXCR, giving one entry per CDR3 protein. The table includes hundreds of thousands of distinct CDR3 sequences, around 15% detected once. This sample also appeared in a second study, on T cells in Graves' hyperthyroidism and ophthalmopathy. From that second work: Most clonotypes expanded in the thyroid (above 0.001) were also present in blood.

The genes are TRBV13 and TRBJ2-7; weak D call: TRBD2 (5 bases). The TCR originated in a young man with Graves disease. The sample consisted of peripheral blood mononuclear cells (PBMCs), taken at new diagnosis, from a patient treated with antithyroid drugs. CDR3 in DNA: TGTGCCAGCAGCCCGACGGGAAGCCGATACGAGCAGTACTTC. Translated, it gives CASSPTGSRYEQYF.